This TCR beta chain was captured by sequencing in a study of post-analysis software for immune sequencing data. Study at large: As for disease course, relapsing-remitting, secondary progressive and progressive-relapsing multiple sclerosis were all included.

Germline assignment: CDR1 DFQATT and CDR2 SNEGSKA (reference sequence). V gave up 5 bases and J gave up 1 base, with 9 bases separating them. This CDR3 comprises 13 residues. Regarding the study as a whole: Elevated frequency relative to controls characterized several TRBV segments in patients, TRBV5-6, TRBV5-1 and TRBV20-1 among them.

As regards this clonotype: As yet, its antigen is unknown.

Unique molecular identifiers had been added to the TCR beta cDNA libraries. The yield from roughly 1 to 10 million T cells was 500,000 or so cDNA molecules in total. One entry per CDR3 protein results from TCRdb running MiXCR on the PCR reads. This table holds roughly 800,000 distinct CDR3 sequences, 46% found once. The material sequenced was blood. This clonotype was sampled from a girl aged 10 to 17 with multiple sclerosis. The chain recombines TRBV20-1 with TRBJ1-5; D gene uncertain. The CDR3 reads CSAAQKSNQPQHF. The CDR3 DNA follows: TGCAGTGCTGCACAGAAAAGCAATCAGCCCCAGCATTTT.